This T cell receptor beta chain emerged from a study of blood T cell repertoires in COVID-19 (dated by TCRdb to about 2020). Regarding the complete study: Collaborator samples came from the United States, Italy and Spain and covered acute and convalescent phases of COVID-19. The repertoires were released in a freely available public database meant as a resource for research on the immune response to SARS-CoV-2. HLA class I and class II types, where available, came from metadata supplied by the sample provider rather than from assay-based typing. The dataset comprised deeply sampled blood TCRbeta repertoires from subjects exposed to, actively infected with, or recovered from COVID-19. Sample metadata almost always included a de-identified subject ID, COVID-19 status, age in years and sex. The samples were drawn from two sources: the first 160 participants of the ongoing ImmuneRACE study, and approximately 1,300 subjects contributed by 6 global collaborators. The material from the prospective study consisted of cDNA or gDNA derived from T cells, B-cell-depleted T cells, or PBMCs.

The collaborating institutions used their own protocols to collect whole blood in K2EDTA tubes. For TCRbeta analysis, collaborators shipped samples as frozen whole blood, isolated PBMCs, or DNA extracted from either of those sample types. Overall study outcomes, separate from this receptor: The quantity of clinical and demographic metadata differed by source and by participant and was supplied without curation.

The immunoSEQ Assay, a bias-controlled multiplex PCR, was used to amplify TCRbeta CDR3 regions from genomic DNA. The authors' pipeline ran thus. Nucleated cell counts per sample were estimated from amplification of reference gene primers within the assay. To quantify the absolute abundance of each unique TCRbeta CDR3 rearrangement, sequence reads were collapsed and filtered. For each sample, productive Simpson clonality was calculated as the square root of Simpson's diversity index over productive rearrangements. TCRdb re-hosts the immuneACCESS table, in-frame sequences only. Its copies lack some clones; in the studies checked, an unresolved V gene accounts for under half of them, and the cause for the rest is not known. The V and J calls and clone size are taken from that table; D and trimming were inferred from the DNA. The table for this sample lists about 73,000 clones; approximately 80% of them were counted only once. The top ten clones comprise roughly 4.2% of the sample.

The CDR3 contains 15 residues, cysteine and phenylalanine counted. The read is trimmed to its CDR3 DNA, 45 bases read in frame from base 1. As to this clone: It has no known antigen specificity. No base-level quality is on record; no much larger clone is a single base apart.

The V gene is TRBV21-1 and the J gene is TRBJ1-3; no check of the table's D call, TRBD1, against the DNA was made. TRBV21-1 is flagged as a pseudogene. This clonotype was obtained from a woman aged 55-69 years with acute or convalescent COVID-19. What was sequenced was peripheral blood. The base sequence is TGTGCCAGCAGCAAACGGGGACAGGGTCGAAACACCATATATTTT. It encodes CASSKRGQGRNTIYF.